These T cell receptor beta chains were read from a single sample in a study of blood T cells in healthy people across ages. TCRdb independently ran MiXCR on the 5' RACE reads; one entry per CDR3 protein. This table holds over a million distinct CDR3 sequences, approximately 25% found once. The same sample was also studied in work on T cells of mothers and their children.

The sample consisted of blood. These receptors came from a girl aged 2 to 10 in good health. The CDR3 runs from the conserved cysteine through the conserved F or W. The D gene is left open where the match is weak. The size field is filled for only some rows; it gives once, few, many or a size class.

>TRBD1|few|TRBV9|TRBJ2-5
CASSVFGQGQETQYF
TGTGCCAGCAGCGTCTTTGGACAGGGCCAAGAGACCCAGTACTTC
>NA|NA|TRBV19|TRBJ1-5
CTSSMNWRFGQPQHF
TGTACCAGTAGTATGAATTGGAGGTTTGGCCAGCCCCAGCATTTT
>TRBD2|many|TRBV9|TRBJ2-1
CASSPSGGAFNEQFF
TGTGCCAGCAGCCCTAGCGGGGGGGCCTTCAATGAGCAGTTCTTC
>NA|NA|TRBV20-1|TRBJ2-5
CSADEILAETQYF
TGCAGTGCCGACGAAATACTAGCAGAGACCCAGTACTTC
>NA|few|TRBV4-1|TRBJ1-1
CASSQDPVNTEAFF
TGCGCCAGCAGCCAAGACCCGGTGAACACTGAAGCTTTCTTT
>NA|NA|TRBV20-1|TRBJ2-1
CSARTGASILKNEQFF
TGCAGTGCTAGAACGGGGGCTAGCATCCTTAAAAATGAGCAGTTCTTC
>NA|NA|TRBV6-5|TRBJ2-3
CASRRSDTQYF
TGTGCCAGCCGGCGGTCGGATACGCAGTATTTT
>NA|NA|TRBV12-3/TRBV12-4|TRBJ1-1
CASSLVPRDTEAFF
TGTGCCAGCAGTTTAGTTCCCCGAGACACTGAAGCTTTCTTT
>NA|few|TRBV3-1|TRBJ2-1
CASSQGPDPTSNEQFF
TGTGCCAGCAGCCAAGGCCCCGATCCGACTAGCAATGAGCAGTTCTTC
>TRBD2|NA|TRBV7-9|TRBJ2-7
CASSLEQRGGYEQYF
TGTGCCAGCAGCTTAGAACAGCGGGGGGGTTACGAGCAGTACTTC
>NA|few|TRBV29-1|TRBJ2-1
CSVVSQGGSPSYNEQFF
TGCAGCGTTGTTAGCCAGGGTGGATCCCCCTCCTACAATGAGCAGTTCTTC
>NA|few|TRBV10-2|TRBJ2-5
CASSDVPSRETQYF
TGCGCCAGCAGTGACGTACCTAGCCGAGAGACCCAGTACTTC
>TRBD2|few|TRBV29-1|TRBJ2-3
CSARLAGVGDTQYF
TGCAGCGCGAGACTAGCGGGAGTCGGAGATACGCAGTATTTT
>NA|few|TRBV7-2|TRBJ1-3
CASSTQGGSGNTIYF
TGTGCCAGCAGCACACAAGGGGGTAGTGGAAACACCATATATTTT
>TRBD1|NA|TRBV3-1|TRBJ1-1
CASSHTTGATEAFF
TGTGCCAGCAGCCATACGACAGGGGCCACTGAAGCTTTCTTT
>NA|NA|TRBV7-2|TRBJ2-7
CASSLTGVQPYEQYF
TGTGCCAGCAGCTTAACAGGCGTCCAACCCTACGAGCAGTACTTC
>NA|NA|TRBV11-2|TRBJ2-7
CATGDVSYEQYF
TGTGCCACGGGGGACGTGTCCTACGAGCAGTACTTC
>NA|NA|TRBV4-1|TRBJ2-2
CASSQVLAPTGELFF
TGCGCCAGCAGCCAAGTTTTAGCGCCAACCGGGGAGCTGTTTTTT
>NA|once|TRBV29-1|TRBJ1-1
CSVEDRGRGLEAFF
TGCAGCGTTGAAGATCGGGGTCGGGGACTTGAAGCTTTCTTT
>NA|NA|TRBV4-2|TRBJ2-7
CASSQRSSSYEQYF
TGTGCCAGCAGCCAGAGGAGCAGTTCCTACGAGCAGTACTTC
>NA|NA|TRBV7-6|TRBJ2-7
CASSPHMENEQYF
TGTGCCAGCAGCCCACACATGGAGAACGAGCAGTACTTC
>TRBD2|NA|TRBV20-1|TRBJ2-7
CSARDRAGISCEQYF
TGCAGTGCTAGAGACAGAGCGGGAATCTCCTGCGAGCAGTACTTC
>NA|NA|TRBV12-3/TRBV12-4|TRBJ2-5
CASSSPGRQRVTQYF
TGTGCCAGCAGTTCCCCCGGGAGACAGAGGGTCACCCAGTACTTC
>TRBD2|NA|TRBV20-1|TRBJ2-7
CSAGRGRDEQYF
TGCAGTGCTGGACGGGGGAGGGACGAGCAGTACTTC
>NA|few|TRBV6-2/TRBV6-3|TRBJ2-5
CASSYNRGTAETQYF
TGTGCCAGCAGTTACAACCGGGGGACGGCAGAGACCCAGTACTTC
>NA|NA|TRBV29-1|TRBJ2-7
CSVEGGRGSGRYEQYF
TGCAGCGTTGAAGGGGGTCGGGGTAGCGGAAGATACGAGCAGTACTTC
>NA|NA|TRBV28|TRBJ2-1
CASSHLEGRGPRAEQFF
TGTGCCAGCAGTCACCTTGAAGGGCGGGGGCCCCGGGCTGAGCAGTTCTTC
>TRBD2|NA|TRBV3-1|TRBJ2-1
CASSPTTSGGNNEQFF
TGTGCCAGCAGCCCGACGACTAGCGGGGGGAACAATGAGCAGTTCTTC
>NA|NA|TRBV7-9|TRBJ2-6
CASSRLGLWSSGANVLTF
TGTGCCAGCAGCCGCCTAGGCCTTTGGTCCTCTGGGGCCAACGTCCTGACTTTC
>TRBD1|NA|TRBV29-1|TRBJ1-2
CSAQSQGVFGYTF
TGCAGCGCCCAAAGTCAGGGGGTCTTCGGCTACACCTTC
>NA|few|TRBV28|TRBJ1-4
CASSVIGEKLFF
TGTGCCAGCAGCGTTATAGGGGAAAAACTGTTTTTT
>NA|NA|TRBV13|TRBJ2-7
CASSLEGRPNYEQYF
TGTGCCAGCAGCTTAGAGGGACGACCGAACTACGAGCAGTACTTC
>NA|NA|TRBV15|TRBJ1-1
CATSRSKGSHEAFF
TGTGCCACCAGCAGATCGAAAGGAAGCCATGAAGCTTTCTTT
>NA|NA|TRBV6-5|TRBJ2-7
CASRSRSLTSYEQYF
TGTGCCAGCAGGTCCCGCAGCCTAACCTCCTACGAGCAGTACTTC
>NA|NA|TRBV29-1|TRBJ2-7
CSVEEALQGGGAVYEQYF
TGCAGCGTTGAAGAAGCTCTCCAGGGAGGGGGCGCAGTCTACGAGCAGTACTTC
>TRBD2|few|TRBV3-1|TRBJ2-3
CASSLLGLAGGGGDTQYF
TGTGCCAGCAGCCTACTGGGACTAGCGGGAGGTGGAGGAGATACGCAGTATTTT
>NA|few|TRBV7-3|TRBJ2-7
CASSLYVGSEQYF
TGTGCCAGCAGCCTCTACGTAGGCAGCGAGCAGTACTTC
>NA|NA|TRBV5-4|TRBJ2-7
CASSLGGSASEQYF
TGTGCCAGCAGCTTGGGAGGGAGCGCAAGCGAGCAGTACTTC
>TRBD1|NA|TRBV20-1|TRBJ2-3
CSARTGQGQDTQYF
TGCAGTGCTAGAACGGGACAGGGGCAAGATACGCAGTATTTT
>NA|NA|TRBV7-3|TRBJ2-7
CASSFARDTEQYF
TGTGCCAGCAGCTTCGCCCGGGACACCGAGCAGTACTTC
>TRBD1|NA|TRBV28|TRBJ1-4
CASSFGQDLEKLFF
TGTGCCAGCAGTTTCGGACAGGACCTGGAAAAACTGTTTTTT
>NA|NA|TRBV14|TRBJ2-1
CASSQEAVYNEQFF
TGTGCCAGCAGCCAAGAGGCGGTATACAATGAGCAGTTCTTC
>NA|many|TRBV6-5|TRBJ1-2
CASSSGVYGYTF
TGTGCCAGCAGTAGCGGGGTCTATGGCTACACCTTC
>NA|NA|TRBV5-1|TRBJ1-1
CASSLSMDREAFF
TGCGCCAGCAGCTTGTCGATGGACAGAGAAGCTTTCTTT
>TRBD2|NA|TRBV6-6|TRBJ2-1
CASSYEREVYNEQFF
TGTGCCAGCAGTTACGAGCGGGAGGTCTACAATGAGCAGTTCTTC
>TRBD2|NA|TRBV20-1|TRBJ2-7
CSAELAGAHEQYF
TGCAGTGCGGAACTAGCGGGAGCCCACGAGCAGTACTTC
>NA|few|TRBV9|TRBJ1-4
CASSVAGDEKLFF
TGTGCCAGCAGCGTAGCCGGGGATGAAAAACTGTTTTTT
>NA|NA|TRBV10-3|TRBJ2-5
CATKTDQETQYF
TGTGCCACGAAGACAGACCAAGAGACCCAGTACTTC
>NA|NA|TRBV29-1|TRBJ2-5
CSANLQGIQETQYF
TGCAGCGCCAACCTACAGGGTATCCAAGAGACCCAGTACTTC
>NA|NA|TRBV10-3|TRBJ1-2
CAISSGSGYTF
TGTGCCATCAGCTCAGGGTCTGGCTACACCTTC
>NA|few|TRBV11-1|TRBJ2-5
CASSQGRLKETQYF
TGTGCCAGCAGCCAAGGGAGGTTAAAAGAGACCCAGTACTTC
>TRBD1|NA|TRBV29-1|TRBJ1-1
CSEDLDRAGTEAFF
TGCAGCGAAGATCTGGACAGGGCCGGCACTGAAGCTTTCTTT
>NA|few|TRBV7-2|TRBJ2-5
CASSLAGSNQETQYF
TGTGCCAGCAGCTTAGCGGGCAGTAACCAAGAGACCCAGTACTTC
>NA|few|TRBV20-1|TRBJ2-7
CSARKDLKEQYF
TGCAGTGCTAGGAAGGACCTTAAAGAGCAGTACTTC
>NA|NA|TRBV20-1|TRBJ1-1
CSARKNTEAFF
TGCAGTGCTAGGAAGAACACTGAAGCTTTCTTT
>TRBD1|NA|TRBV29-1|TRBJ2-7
CSFRGHLSCEQYF
TGCAGCTTCAGGGGGCACCTCTCCTGCGAGCAGTACTTC
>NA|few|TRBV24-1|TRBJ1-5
CATSDLGEDVTPNQPQHF
TGTGCCACCAGTGATTTGGGGGAAGATGTGACCCCAAATCAGCCCCAGCATTTT
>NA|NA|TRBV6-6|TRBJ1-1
CASSYGFGTEAFF
TGTGCCAGCAGTTACGGGTTTGGCACTGAAGCTTTCTTT
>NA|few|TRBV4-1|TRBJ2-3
CASSPNSADTQYF
TGTGCCAGCAGCCCCAATTCGGCAGATACGCAGTATTTT